This TCR beta chain was sequenced in a study of blood T cells in healthy people across ages. The study, taken as a whole, reports: PBMCs were not sorted, which prevented a conclusive comparison of naive versus antigen-experienced cells. Whereas aged donors had fewer naive CD4+ cells, long-lived donors had more of them and higher diversity.

The authors ran a second PCR of 7 to 11 cycles using a sample-barcoded 5' primer and a J-beta primer mix. TCRdb fed the 5' RACE reads into MiXCR, producing one record per CDR3 protein. The sample records some 560,000 distinct CDR3 sequences, approximately 26% being singletons. In this sample, this clonotype turned up a few times. Its antigen remains unknown. Trimming removed 4 bases from V and 0 bases from J, with 16 bases in between. Germline values: CDR1 SGHRS, CDR2 YFSETQ. CDR3 length: 16 residues. Individuals who donated were healthy Caucasians from Russia aged roughly 6 to 100. These data were also reused for a study on T cells of mothers and their children.

V is TRBV5-1 and J is TRBJ1-1; possible D gene TRBD1, 6 bases. Sequencing was done on a sample of blood. The sequence was collected from a boy younger than 10 in good health. CDR3 sequence: CASSHEGGNMNTEAFF. The DNA of the CDR3 is TGCGCCAGCAGCCACGAGGGGGGAAATATGAACACTGAAGCTTTCTTT.